One and the same sample provided the 5 T cell receptor beta chains below, sequenced in a study of blood T cells in healthy people across ages. Using a J-beta primer mix together with a sample-barcoded 5' primer, a second PCR was run for roughly 6 to 11 cycles. One entry per CDR3 protein results from TCRdb running MiXCR on the 5' RACE reads. The table lists 650,000 or so distinct CDR3 sequences, approximately 52% of them singletons, with about 14% in the top ten. The source material was blood. The receptors come from a woman of 80 years or more in good health.

This clonotype came up once. An end of the junction differs from the germline gene, which may be a read error. The J gene is TRBJ2-1, the V gene TRBV27; D gene unclear. The CDR3 is 15 amino acids. Germline lookup yields CDR1 MNHEY and CDR2 SMNVEV (reference sequence). CDR3 bases: TGTGCCGGCAGTTTGGCACTCATAACCTACAATGAGCAGTTCTTC. It codes for CAGSLALITYNEQFF.

This chain uses TRBV7-9 with TRBJ2-6; perhaps TRBD2 as D (5 bases). Trimming took off 0 bases at V and 2 bases at J, with 8 bases between the two ends. In germline, CDR1 is SEHNR, CDR2 FQNEAQ (reference sequence). There are 16 residues in the CDR3. The CDR3 DNA reads TGTGCCAGCAGCTTAGCTCGGGGAACTGGGGCCAACGTCCTGACTTTC. This gives the protein CASSLARGTGANVLTF.

This clonotype was picked up many times. The chain joins TRBV20-1 to TRBJ2-4, with TRBD2 identical over 9 bases. The germline CDR1 and CDR2 sequences are DFQATT and SNEGSKA (reference sequence). The CDR3 has 12 residues. After removal of 6 bases from V and 8 bases from J, the junction contained 5 bases not matched to a gene. The CDR3 nucleotides are TGCAGTGCATCTAGCGGGGCTCACATTCAGTACTTC. This codes for CSASSGAHIQYF.

This clonotype appeared a few times. This may stem from a read error, because a much larger clone lies one nucleotide away. The V and J genes are TRBV10-3 and TRBJ2-5; D unclear. In germline, CDR1 is ENHRY, CDR2 SYGVKD. The CDR3 extends over 12 amino acids. Here the CDR3 reads CAISDPKKTRYF. CDR3 sequence (DNA): TGTGCCATCAGTGACCCCAAAAAGACCCGGTACTTC.

The J gene is TRBJ2-7, the V gene TRBV9, with 8 bases that match TRBD1. The V gene's germline CDR1 is SGDLS and CDR2 YYNGEE. Trimming took 0 bases from V and 0 from J; bases not matched to a gene: 8. This CDR3 comprises 17 residues. The CDR3 sequence: CASSVEPGGESSYEQYF. CDR3 coding DNA: TGTGCCAGCAGCGTAGAGCCAGGGGGCGAATCCTCCTACGAGCAGTACTTC.